This TCR beta chain comes out of a study of post-analysis software for immune sequencing data. Whole-study results and caveats: TRBV5-6, TRBV5-1 and TRBV20-1 were among several TRBV segments more frequent in patients than controls.

V lost 5 bases and J 5 bases, leaving 6 bases between the germline ends. Germline loops: CDR1 MGHRA, CDR2 YSYEKL. The CDR3 sequence is 12 residues long. A remark on this clonotype: Its matching antigen is unknown.

Unique molecular identifiers were present in the TCR beta cDNA libraries. Each sample of about 0.95 to 11 million input T cells yielded roughly 500,000 cDNA molecules, so each molecule approximated one T cell. In TCRdb, the PCR reads were re-called with MiXCR into one record per CDR3 protein. The repertoire holds hundreds of thousands of distinct CDR3 sequences, with roughly 50% as singletons. The chain links TRBV4-1 to TRBJ2-2; D is perhaps TRBD2 (6 bases). Sample: blood. The TCR comes from a girl aged 10-17 years with multiple sclerosis. In DNA, the CDR3 is TGCGCCAGCAGCGGGGGGACCGGGGAGCTGTTTTTT. Translated: CASSGGTGELFF.